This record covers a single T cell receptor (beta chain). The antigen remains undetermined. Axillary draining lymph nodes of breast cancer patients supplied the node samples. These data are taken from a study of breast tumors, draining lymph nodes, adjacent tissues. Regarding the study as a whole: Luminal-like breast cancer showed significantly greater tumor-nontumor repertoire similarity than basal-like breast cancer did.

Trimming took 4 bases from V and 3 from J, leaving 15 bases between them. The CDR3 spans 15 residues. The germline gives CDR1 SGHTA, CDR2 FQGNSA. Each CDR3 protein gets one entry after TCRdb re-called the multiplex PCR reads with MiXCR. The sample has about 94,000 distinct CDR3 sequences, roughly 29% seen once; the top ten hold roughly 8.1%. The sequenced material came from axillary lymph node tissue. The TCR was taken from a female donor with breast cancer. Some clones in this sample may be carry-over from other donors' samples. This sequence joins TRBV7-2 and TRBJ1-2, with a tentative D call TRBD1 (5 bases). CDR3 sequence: CASSSGDLIYYGYTF. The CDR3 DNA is TGTGCCAGCAGCTCCGGGGACCTGATATACTATGGCTACACCTTC.